This T cell receptor (beta chain) was profiled in a study of molecular identifiers for immune sequencing clone quantification. Making the bulk TCR libraries relied on previously described methods and listed TCR primers. TCRdb redid the calling of the PCR reads with MiXCR, one entry per CDR3 protein. The sample shows tens of thousands of distinct CDR3 sequences, more than 20% of them seen only once. This clonotype was detected many times. The germline V gene encodes CDR1 DFQATT and CDR2 SNEGSKA (reference sequence). The CDR3 covers 15 residues. V was clipped by 2 bases and J by 0 bases; unmatched bases: 6.

The sample was naive CD8+ T cells from blood, with Jurkat cell RNA spiked in. As for subset: FACS-sorted CD8+CD4-CCR7+CD45RA+ naive T cells. The TCR sequence derives from a human donor in good health. Some libraries in this study had Jurkat cell RNA spiked in. V gene TRBV20-1 combines with J gene TRBJ1-1, with 7 bases lining up with TRBD1. The CDR3 DNA reads as TGCAGTGCTAGATCCCCGGGACAGCTGAACACTGAAGCTTTCTTT. Translating gives CSARSPGQLNTEAFF.